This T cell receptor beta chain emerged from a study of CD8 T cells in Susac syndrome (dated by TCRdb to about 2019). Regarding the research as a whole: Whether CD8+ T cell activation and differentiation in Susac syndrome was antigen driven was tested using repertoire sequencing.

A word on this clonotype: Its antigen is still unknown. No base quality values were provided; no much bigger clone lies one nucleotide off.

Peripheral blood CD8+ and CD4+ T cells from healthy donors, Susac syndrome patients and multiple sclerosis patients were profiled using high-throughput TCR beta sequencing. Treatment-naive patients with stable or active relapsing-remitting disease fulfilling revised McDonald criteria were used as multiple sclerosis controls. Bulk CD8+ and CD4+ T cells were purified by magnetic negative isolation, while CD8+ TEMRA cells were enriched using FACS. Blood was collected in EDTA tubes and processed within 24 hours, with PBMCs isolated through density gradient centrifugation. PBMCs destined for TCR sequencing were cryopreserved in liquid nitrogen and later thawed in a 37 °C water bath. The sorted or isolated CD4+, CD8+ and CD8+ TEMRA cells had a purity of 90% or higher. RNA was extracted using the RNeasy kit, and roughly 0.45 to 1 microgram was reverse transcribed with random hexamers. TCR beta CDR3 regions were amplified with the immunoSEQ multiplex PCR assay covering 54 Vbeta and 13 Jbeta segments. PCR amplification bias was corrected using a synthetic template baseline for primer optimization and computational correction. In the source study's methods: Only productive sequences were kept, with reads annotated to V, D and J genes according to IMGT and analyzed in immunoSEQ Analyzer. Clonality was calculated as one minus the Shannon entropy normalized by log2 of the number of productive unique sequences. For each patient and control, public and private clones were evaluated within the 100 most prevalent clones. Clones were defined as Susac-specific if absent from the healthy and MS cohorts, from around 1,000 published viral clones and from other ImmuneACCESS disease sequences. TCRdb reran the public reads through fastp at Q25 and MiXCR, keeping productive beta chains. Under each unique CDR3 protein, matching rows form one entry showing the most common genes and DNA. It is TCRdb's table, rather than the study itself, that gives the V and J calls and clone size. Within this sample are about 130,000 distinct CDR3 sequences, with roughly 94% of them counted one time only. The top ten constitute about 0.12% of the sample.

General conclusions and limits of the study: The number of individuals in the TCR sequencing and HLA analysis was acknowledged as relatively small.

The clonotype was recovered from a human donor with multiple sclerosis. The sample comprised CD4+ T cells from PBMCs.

The CDR3 sequence is CASSFNRAETQYF. The nucleotide sequence reads TGTGCCAGCAGCTTTAACAGGGCAGAGACCCAGTACTTC. The chain joins TRBV7-2 to TRBJ2-5, and TRBD1 may be the D gene, going by 6 matching bases. The germline ends are 9 bases apart after V is trimmed by 3 bases and J by 4 bases. CDR1 and CDR2 were assigned from the germline V gene as SGHTA and FQGNSA. Including cysteine and phenylalanine, the CDR3 has 13 amino acids. The DNA shown is the 39-base CDR3, in frame from base 1. Reference TRBV7-2 and TRBJ2-5 genes cover what lies past the CDR3, so the full variable domain is GAGVSQSPSNKVTEKGKDVELRCDPISGHTALYWYRQSLGQGLEFLIYFQGNSAPDKSGLPSDRFSAERTGGSVSTLTIQRTQQEDSAVYLCASSFNRAETQYFGPGTRLLVL.